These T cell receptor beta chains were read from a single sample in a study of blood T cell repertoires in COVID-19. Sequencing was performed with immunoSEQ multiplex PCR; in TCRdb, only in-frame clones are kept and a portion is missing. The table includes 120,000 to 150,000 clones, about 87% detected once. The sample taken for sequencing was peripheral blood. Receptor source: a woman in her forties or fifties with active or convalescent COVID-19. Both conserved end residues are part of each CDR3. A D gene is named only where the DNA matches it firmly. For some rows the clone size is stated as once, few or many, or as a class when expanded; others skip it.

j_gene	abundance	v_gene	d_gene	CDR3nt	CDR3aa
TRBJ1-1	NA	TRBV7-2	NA	TGTGCCAGCAGCACCCGACAGAAGGGACTGAAAGCTTTCTTT	CASSTRQKGLKAFF
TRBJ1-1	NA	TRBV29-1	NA	TGCAGCGTTGGGCACGGGAGGGGCACTGAAGCTTTCTTT	CSVGHGRGTEAFF
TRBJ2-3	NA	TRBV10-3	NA	TGTGCCATCAGTGAGATGGGTCAGGGTACGCAGTATTTT	CAISEMGQGTQYF
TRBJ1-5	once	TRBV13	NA	TGTGCCAGCAGCTTCCAGGGACTCAATCAGCCCCAGCATTTT	CASSFQGLNQPQHF
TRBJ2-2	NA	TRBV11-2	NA	TGTGCCAGCAGCTTAGCGATTTTAGCTCCCCCCGGGGAGCTGTTTTTT	CASSLAILAPPGELFF
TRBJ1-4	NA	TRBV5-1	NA	TGCGCCAGCAGCCCGGGGAGTGTGGCTAATGAAAAACTGTTTTTT	CASSPGSVANEKLFF
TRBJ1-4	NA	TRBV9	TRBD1	TGTGCCAGCAGCGACACAGGGGTCGGAATGGAAAAACTGTTTTTT	CASSDTGVGMEKLFF
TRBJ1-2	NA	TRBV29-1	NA	TGCAGCGTTGTAGGGGGACCCCGGGACAAGGACTATGGCTACACCTTC	CSVVGGPRDKDYGYTF
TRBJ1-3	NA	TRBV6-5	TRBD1	TGTGCCAGCAGTAAACAGGGGGCCCGGGGCACCATATATTTT	CASSKQGARGTIYF
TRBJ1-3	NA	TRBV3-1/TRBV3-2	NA	TGTGCCAGCAGCCAACAGGGGCACACCATATATTTT	CASSQQGHTIYF
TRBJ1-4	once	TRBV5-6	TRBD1	TGTGCCAGCAGCCCAGGGGGCTTTGGTGAAAAACTGTTTTTT	CASSPGGFGEKLFF
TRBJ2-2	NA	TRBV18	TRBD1	TGTGCCAGCTCAAGCAACAGGGGAGAGGCCGGGGAGCTGTTTTTT	CASSSNRGEAGELFF
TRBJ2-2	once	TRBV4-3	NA	TGCGCCAGCAGCCAAGATCGGGTAAACACCGGGGAGCTGTTTTTT	CASSQDRVNTGELFF
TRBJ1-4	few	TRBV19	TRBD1	TGTGCCAGCTCCGTGGGGACAGCTGAAAAACTGTTTTTT	CASSVGTAEKLFF
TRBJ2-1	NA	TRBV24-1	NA	TGTGCCACCAGTGATCCTGGACGATGGGGAGATGAGCAGTTCTTC	CATSDPGRWGDEQFF
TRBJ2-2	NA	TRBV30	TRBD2	TGTGCCTGGAGTGTACTAGCGGGGGGCAGAACCGGGGAGCTGTTTTTT	CAWSVLAGGRTGELFF
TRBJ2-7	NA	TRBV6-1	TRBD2	TGTGCCAGCAGTGAAGGGCTAGCGGGAGTGTACGAGCAGTACTTC	CASSEGLAGVYEQYF
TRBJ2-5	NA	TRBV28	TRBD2	TGTGCCAGCAGTTTGGTGGGAGGGAGGACCCAGTACTTC	CASSLVGGRTQYF
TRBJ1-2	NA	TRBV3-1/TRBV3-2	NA	TGTGCCAGCAGCCCAACTATCGGCTTGGGGCCAGGGAACTATGGCTACACCTTC	CASSPTIGLGPGNYGYTF